This T cell receptor beta chain was captured in a study of blood T cell repertoires in COVID-19 (dated by TCRdb to 2019 to 2021). Regarding the research as a whole: The collaborator samples originated in the United States, Italy and Spain and spanned the acute and convalescent phases of COVID-19. The material from the prospective study consisted of cDNA or gDNA derived from T cells, B-cell-depleted T cells, or PBMCs. Subjects who had been exposed to COVID-19, were actively infected with it, or had recovered from it provided the deeply sampled blood TCRbeta repertoires that made up the dataset. The repertoires were made available in a free public database intended to serve as a resource for research on the immune response to SARS-CoV-2. The samples were drawn from two sources: the first 160 participants of the ongoing ImmuneRACE study, and 1,000 to 1,500 subjects contributed by 6 global collaborators. The sample metadata nearly always contained a de-identified subject ID, COVID-19 status, age in years and sex. HLA class I and class II types, where available, came from metadata supplied by the sample provider rather than from assay-based typing. The full study reports these points: The quantity of clinical and demographic metadata differed by source and by participant and was supplied without curation.

The V end gives up 7 bases and the J end 6 bases, leaving 13 bases in the junction not matched to a gene. The CDR3 starts with the cysteine, ends with the phenylalanine, and has 15 residues. Just the 45-base CDR3 DNA is kept, in frame starting at base 1. Reading the germline V gene gives CDR1 MNHEY and CDR2 SVGAGI. In Seattle, one collaborating source enrolled patients while the infection was active and tracked those patients longitudinally over the course of disease. Collaborating institutions collected whole blood in K2EDTA tubes following their own protocols. For TCRbeta analysis, collaborators shipped samples in one of three forms: frozen whole blood, isolated PBMCs, or DNA extracted from either of those sample types. TCRbeta CDR3 regions were amplified from genomic DNA by means of the immunoSEQ Assay, a bias-controlled multiplex PCR. On the study's bioinformatics: Nucleated cell counts per sample were estimated from amplification of reference gene primers within the assay. Sequence reads were collapsed and filtered to measure the absolute abundance of every unique TCRbeta CDR3 rearrangement. Productive Simpson clonality was computed per sample as the square root of Simpson's diversity index over productive rearrangements. What TCRdb holds here is the immuneACCESS table cut down to in-frame rearrangements. Part of the clones is not present; checked against another copy, under half of the missing clones reflect an unresolved V gene, and the others are unexplained. V and J calls and clone size are given by that table; D and trimming were obtained from the DNA. Across this sample there are around 150,000 clones, with more than 75% seen only once. 10% of the sample is in the top ten clones.

On this clone: The antigen this receptor binds is unknown. No much larger clonotype is one base removed from it; base qualities were not supplied.

The V gene is TRBV6-5 and the J gene is TRBJ2-3; 7 nucleotides in the junction match TRBD2. This TCR derives from a woman in her 70s with COVID-19, enrolled during active disease. What was sequenced was peripheral blood. The CDR3 region: CASIYGAAGSDTQYF. At the DNA level, the sequence is TGTGCCAGCATCTATGGGGCAGCGGGGTCCGATACGCAGTATTTT.